The 20 T cell receptor beta chains reported below all come from one sample, sequenced in a study of cytomegalovirus exposure and HLA in healthy donors. Primers for the PCR totalled 60 Vbeta and 13 Jbeta. Some clones are missing from TCRdb's copy, which holds only in-frame ones; the method was immunoSEQ multiplex PCR. This table holds around 100,000 clones. The specimen was PBMCs. These receptors originate from a man aged 35 to 55 in good health and CMV-seropositive.

V usage is TRBV5-5 and J usage is TRBJ1-5; D perhaps matches TRBD1 (6 bases). The germline V and J ends were trimmed by 2 bases and 4 bases, with 13 bases remaining between them. The V gene's germline CDR1 is SGHKS and CDR2 YYEKEE (reference sequence). The CDR3 loop spans 15 amino acids. CDR3 protein: CASSFGLQGNQPQHF. The CDR3 nucleotides are TGTGCCAGCAGCTTTGGTCTTCAGGGGAATCAGCCCCAGCATTTT.

The V and J genes are TRBV9 and TRBJ2-5, with 12 bases aligning to TRBD2. Trimming took 0 bases from V and 2 from J; bases not matched to a gene: 2. The length of the CDR3 is 16 residues. The germline CDR1 and CDR2 sequences are SGDLS and YYNGEE. The CDR3 is CASSVVGLAGQETQYF. Here the CDR3 DNA reads TGTGCCAGCAGCGTAGTGGGACTAGCGGGTCAAGAGACCCAGTACTTC.

The CDR3 region has the DNA TGTGCCAGCAGCTTAGCTAGACAGCCTGAAGCTTTCTTT. Amino acid sequence: CASSLARQPEAFF. The chain has TRBV7-8 and TRBJ1-1; a possible D gene is TRBD1 (5 bases). In germline, CDR1 is SGHVS, CDR2 FQNEAQ. The V end was cut by 0 bases, the J end by 6 bases, with 8 bases between. The CDR3 length is 13 residues.

The CDR3 here is CASSLAVEGALRPQHF. The DNA for the CDR3 is TGTGCCAGCAGCTTGGCCGTCGAGGGCGCCTTACGACCCCAGCATTTT. The chain links TRBV5-6 to TRBJ1-5, with D hard to call. The CDR3 is 16 amino acids. Trimming took 0 bases from V and 10 from J, leaving 20 bases between them. Per germline, CDR1 SGHDT and CDR2 YYEEEE.

This chain connects TRBV6-1 to TRBJ1-5; 7 positions agree with TRBD1. V shed 5 bases and J 5 bases; nucleotides not matched to a gene: 9. Germline CDR1 and CDR2: MNHNS and SASEGT. The CDR3 extends over 15 amino acids. The CDR3 reads CASSPFRDSHQPQHF. CDR3 nucleotide sequence: TGTGCCAGCAGTCCCTTCCGGGACAGCCATCAGCCCCAGCATTTT.

The chain uses TRBV5-1 and TRBJ2-7; 13 bases agree with TRBD2. The J segment lost 5 bases and the V segment lost 1 base, leaving 12 bases of the junction unmatched. CDR3 length equals 18 residues. CDR1 and CDR2 (germline): SGHRS, YFSETQ. CDR3 residues: CASSLWPPGTSGTHEQYF. The CDR3 DNA reads as TGCGCCAGCAGCTTGTGGCCACCCGGGACTAGCGGGACCCACGAGCAGTACTTC.

This chain joins TRBV6-5 and TRBJ2-7, with D possibly TRBD2 on 5 matching bases. Germline V gene sequence: CDR1 MNHEY, CDR2 SVGAGI. The germline V and J ends were trimmed by 3 bases and 7 bases, with 22 bases remaining between them. This CDR3 is 16 amino acids long. The CDR3 region has the DNA TGTGCCAGCAGTTATGTTCGGGGTTTCCTGGCTGGGGAGCAGTACTTC. It translates to CASSYVRGFLAGEQYF.

V usage is TRBV4-3 and J usage is TRBJ2-1, with D unclear. Between the trimmed V and J ends, which lost 2 bases and 9 bases, there was a span of 14 bases. Germline V CDR1 and CDR2: LGHNA, YSLEER. This CDR3 has 14 residues. For the CDR3, the DNA is TGCGCCAGCAGCCAACAAGAGAGGTCTTCTGAGCAGTTCTTC. It encodes CASSQQERSSEQFF.

The rearrangement joins TRBV4-2 to TRBJ2-3, with a possible D match to TRBD2 (6 bases). CDR1 and CDR2 (germline): LGHNA, YNFKEQ. The CDR3 length is 15 residues. V lost 0 bases and J 12 bases, leaving 19 bases between the germline ends. CDR3 bases: TGTGCCAGCAGCCAAGATAAAGGGGAAGGGAGGCGTCAGTATTTT. The encoded protein is CASSQDKGEGRRQYF.

The rearrangement joins TRBV18 to TRBJ1-4; D is unresolved. The CDR3 covers 14 residues. The V end lost 4 bases, the J end lost 7 bases, and 13 bases lay between the germline ends. Germline V gene lookup returns CDR1 KGHSH and CDR2 LQKENI. The CDR3, as DNA: TGTGCCAGCTCACACCAGACAATGGTTGAAAAACTGTTTTTT. This sequence encodes CASSHQTMVEKLFF.

This sequence joins TRBV7-2 and TRBJ2-2, with 8 positions matching TRBD2. This CDR3 spans 16 amino acids. V shed 5 bases, J shed 4 bases, and the junction held 9 bases outside the gene matches. The germline CDR1 and CDR2 sequences are SGHTA and FQGNSA. CDR3 bases: TGTGCCAGCAGCCCGGCTAGCGGGTCCGCCACCGGGGAGCTGTTTTTT. Translation: CASSPASGSATGELFF.

The chain joins TRBV28 to TRBJ1-1; D is unresolved. The germline V and J ends were trimmed by 5 bases and 1 base, with 8 bases remaining between them. Germline CDR1 MDHEN, CDR2 SYDVKM. The CDR3 totals 13 residues. The CDR3 nucleotides are TGTGCCAGCAGTACAACACCGAACACTGAAGCTTTCTTT. Translating it yields CASSTTPNTEAFF. Based on the CDR3 plus reference TRBV28 and TRBJ1-1, the full variable domain is DVKVTQSSRYLVKRTGEKVFLECVQDMDHENMFWYRQDPGLGLRLIYFSYDVKMKEKGDIPEGYSVSREKKERFSLILESASTNQTSMYLCASSTTPNTEAFFGQGTRLTVV.

This chain connects TRBV6-5 to TRBJ1-1, with D possibly matching TRBD1 (6 bases). V dropped 6 bases and J dropped 6 bases, with 17 bases sitting between them. Germline CDR1 MNHEY, CDR2 SVGAGI. The CDR3 consists of 14 residues. The CDR3 nucleotides read TGTGCCAGCAGCCTTAATGGGGAGGGGGCTGAAGCTTTCTTT. Translation: CASSLNGEGAEAFF.

This chain joins TRBV13 and TRBJ1-4; the match to TRBD1 covers 8 bases. The CDR3 runs to 14 residues. The junction had 5 bases not matched to a gene; V was cut back by 3 bases and J by 8 bases. Germline CDR1 PRHDT, CDR2 FYEKMQ (reference sequence). CDR3 in amino acids: CASSFGDRSEKLFF. The CDR3 nucleotides are TGTGCCAGCAGCTTCGGGGACAGGTCGGAAAAACTGTTTTTT.

The chain carries TRBV14 and TRBJ2-1, with TRBD2 matching 11 bases. V lost 4 bases to trimming and J lost 7 bases; unmatched junction nucleotides: 6. The CDR3 consists of 15 residues. Germline CDR1 and CDR2: SGHDN and FVKESK. In DNA, the CDR3 is TGTGCCAGCAGCCTAGCGGGAGGGCCGGGTAATGAGCAGTTCTTC. This gives the protein CASSLAGGPGNEQFF.

The chain recombines TRBV14 with TRBJ2-1; 11 nucleotides agree with TRBD2. Germline CDR1 reads SGHDN; CDR2 reads FVKESK. With 1 base clipped from V and 5 bases from J, the junction kept 4 bases outside the gene matches. This CDR3 has 16 residues. CDR3 sequence (DNA): TGTGCCAGCAGCCAAGTGGGGACTAGCGGAAACAATGAGCAGTTCTTC. This encodes CASSQVGTSGNNEQFF.

The CDR3 protein is CASSYRNSGRAIEQFF. The CDR3 bases are TGTGCCAGCAGCTACCGGAATAGCGGGAGGGCCATTGAGCAGTTCTTC. This rearrangement joins TRBV7-8 to TRBJ2-1; 11 nucleotides agree with TRBD2. This CDR3 contains 16 residues. The V gene end was trimmed by 4 bases and the J gene end by 9 bases; junction bases not matched to a gene: 11. The germline V gene encodes CDR1 SGHVS and CDR2 FQNEAQ.

The rearrangement joins TRBV14 to TRBJ1-2; perhaps TRBD1 as D (6 bases). The V end lost 1 base, the J end lost 9 bases, and 12 bases lay between the germline ends. CDR1 is SGHDN, CDR2 FVKESK, per germline. The CDR3 runs 13 residues. CDR3 in DNA: TGTGCCAGCAGCCAAGGGACAGCGTCTAGCTACACCTTC. It is translated as CASSQGTASSYTF.

The chain carries TRBV7-2 and TRBJ2-7; 10 bases are shared with TRBD2. Germline V gene sequence: CDR1 SGHTA, CDR2 FQGNSA. The ends lost 5 bases at V and 2 bases at J; junction bases unmatched: 6. This CDR3 comprises 15 residues. This CDR3 is CASSPLAGDPYEQYF. For the CDR3, the DNA is TGTGCCAGCAGCCCGCTAGCGGGAGACCCCTACGAGCAGTACTTC.

J is TRBJ2-3 and V is TRBV7-3, with unresolved D. The V gene lost 3 bases and the J gene lost 5 bases, with 6 bases spanning the gap. The CDR3 is 12 residues long. Looked up from germline, CDR1 is SGHTA and CDR2 is FQGTGA. The CDR3: CASSFSRDTQYF. DNA for the CDR3: TGTGCCAGCAGCTTCTCTCGAGATACGCAGTATTTT.